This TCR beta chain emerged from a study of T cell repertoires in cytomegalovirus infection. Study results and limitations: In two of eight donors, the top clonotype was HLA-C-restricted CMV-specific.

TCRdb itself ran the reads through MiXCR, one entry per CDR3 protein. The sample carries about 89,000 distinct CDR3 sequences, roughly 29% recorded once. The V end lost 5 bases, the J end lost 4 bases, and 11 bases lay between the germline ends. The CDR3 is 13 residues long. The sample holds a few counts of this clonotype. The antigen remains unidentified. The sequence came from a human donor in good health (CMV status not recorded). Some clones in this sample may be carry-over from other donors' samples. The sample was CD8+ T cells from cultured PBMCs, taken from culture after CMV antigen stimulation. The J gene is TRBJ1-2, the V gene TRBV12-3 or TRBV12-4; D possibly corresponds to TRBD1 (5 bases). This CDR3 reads CASSVDISYGYTF. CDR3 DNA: TGTGCCAGCAGTGTGGACATCTCCTATGGCTACACCTTC.